Following are 9 T cell receptor beta chains from one sample sequenced in a study of CD8 T cells in ankylosing spondylitis. TCRdb re-called the 5' RACE reads through MiXCR, storing one row per CDR3 protein. The sample yields hundreds of thousands of distinct CDR3 sequences, roughly 26% seen once. Sequences were obtained from blood, either unsorted or a sorted T cell fraction (not recorded which). The source is a male donor with ankylosing spondylitis or in good health (not recorded which).

This clonotype has a count of ten or more. For the CDR3, the DNA is TGCAGTGCTAGAGTCGTTGGGAGGGAAAATTCACCCCTCCACTTT. This translates into CSARVVGRENSPLHF. The chain has TRBV20-1 and TRBJ1-6, with D uncertain. The CDR3 runs 15 residues. V lost 1 base, J lost 7 bases, and 14 bases lay in between. The germline V gene has CDR1 DFQATT and CDR2 SNEGSKA (reference sequence).

This clonotype was recorded at least ten times. The rearrangement joins TRBV5-1 to TRBJ2-1; 9 bases agree with TRBD2. The ends lost 0 bases at V and 7 bases at J; junction bases unmatched: 8. The germline V gene has CDR1 SGHRS and CDR2 YFSETQ. The CDR3 is made up of 16 amino acids. The CDR3 here is CASSLGGTSKRNEQFF. In DNA, the CDR3 is TGCGCCAGCAGCTTGGGGGGGACTAGCAAGAGGAATGAGCAGTTCTTC.

The chain employs TRBV6-1 and TRBJ1-2; the D is unclear. This CDR3 is built from 14 residues. The germline V and J ends were trimmed by 8 bases and 0 bases, with 13 bases remaining between them. Germline V gene sequence: CDR1 MNHNS, CDR2 SASEGT. CDR3 sequence (DNA): TGTGCCAGCCCTCGCAGGCCTGCTAACTATGGCTACACCTTC. This gives the protein CASPRRPANYGYTF.

This chain uses TRBV25-1 with TRBJ1-2, with a possible D match to TRBD1 (6 bases). Per the germline V gene, CDR1 is MGHDK and CDR2 is SYGVNS. V was shortened by 3 bases and J by 8 bases, with 16 bases between the two germline ends. The CDR3 sequence is 14 residues long. The CDR3 DNA sequence: TGTGCCAGCAGTGACGGGACAAATCAACGAGGCTACACCTTC. This codes for CASSDGTNQRGYTF.

This chain links TRBV29-1 with TRBJ2-5; tentative D call: TRBD1 (6 bases). CDR3 length: 13 residues. The V gene's germline CDR1 is SQVTM and CDR2 ANQGSEA. Trimming removed 4 bases at V and 1 base at J, with 10 bases between. The DNA for the CDR3 is TGCAGCGTTGCGACAGGTTTCCAAGAGACCCAGTACTTC. It is translated as CSVATGFQETQYF.

This clonotype was seen ten or more times. The rearrangement joins TRBV20-1 to TRBJ1-1, with D perhaps matching TRBD1 (6 bases). This CDR3 has 15 residues. Germline V lookup: CDR1 DFQATT, CDR2 SNEGSKA (reference sequence). V was clipped by 6 bases and J by 2 bases, with 19 bases between them. The CDR3 coding sequence is TGCAGTGCGAGGGAGCAGGGCGGGGGCAACACTGAAGCTTTCTTT. Translation: CSAREQGGGNTEAFF.

The chain couples TRBV12-3 or TRBV12-4 to TRBJ1-6, with 7 positions matching TRBD1. V gave up 6 bases and J gave up 7 bases; unmatched junction bases: 6. There are 14 residues in the CDR3. CDR3 DNA: TGTGCCAGCAGCCCGGGACAGTGGAATTCACCCCTCCACTTT. Translated, it gives CASSPGQWNSPLHF.

The chain employs TRBV12-3 or TRBV12-4 and TRBJ1-2; perhaps TRBD1 as D (6 bases). Trimming left V 10 bases short and J 6 bases short, with 12 bases between. The CDR3 runs 11 residues. As DNA, the CDR3 is TGTGCCACAACAGGGAGGGATGGCTACACCTTC. It yields the protein CATTGRDGYTF.

The gene calls are TRBV6-5 and TRBJ2-5, with TRBD2 as a possible D gene (5 bases). CDR3 length equals 14 residues. The germline V gene encodes CDR1 MNHEY and CDR2 SVGAGI. V was clipped by 3 bases and J by 3 bases, with 11 bases between them. CDR3 coding DNA: TGTGCCAGCAGTTATGTCGGGAAAGAAGAGACCCAGTACTTC. This gives the protein CASSYVGKEETQYF.